These 10 T cell receptor beta chains share one sample of origin, sequenced in a study of T cell responses to AZD1222 COVID-19 vaccine. Only in-frame clones appear in the TCRdb table, and some are missing; sequencing was by immunoSEQ multiplex PCR. This repertoire shows 150,000 or so clones, around 90% found once; its top ten account for approximately 2%. The sample in question was peripheral blood, obtained on day 0 of AZD1222 vaccination. These receptors originate from an adult in good health.

The chain couples TRBV21-1 to TRBJ1-5. TRBV21-1 is a pseudogene locus. The CDR3 is 15 amino acids. CDR3: CASNTKVGSNQPQHF. The CDR3 nucleotides read TGTGCCAGCAACACAAAGGTCGGCAGCAATCAGCCCCAGCATTTT.

V usage is TRBV11-2 and J usage is TRBJ2-4; D is undetermined. The CDR3 covers 16 residues. Trimming pared 6 bases from V and 0 bases from J, leaving 15 bases between. CDR1 and CDR2 (germline): SGHAT, FQNNGV. In nucleotides, the CDR3 is TGTGCCAGCAGTTTACAAGGAACTCTAGCCAAAAACATTCAGTACTTC. This translates into CASSLQGTLAKNIQYF.

This clone was seen just once. The chain carries TRBV3-1 (or the pseudogene TRBV3-2) and TRBJ1-3; D is unresolved. With 0 bases removed from V and 1 base from J, the gap between germline ends came to 7 bases. This CDR3 is built from 15 residues. CDR1 LGHDT and CDR2 YNNKEL come from the germline V gene (reference sequence). The CDR3 DNA is TGTGCCAGCAGCCAAGATGCGGGGTCTGGAAACACCATATATTTT. This gives the protein CASSQDAGSGNTIYF.

The chain couples TRBV9 to TRBJ1-1, with D uncertain. Germline CDR1 SGDLS, CDR2 YYNGEE. Trimming stripped 1 base from V and 3 bases from J, with 22 bases between. The CDR3 covers 18 residues. The CDR3 region has the DNA TGTGCCAGCAGCGTACCACCGGGCTACGTTCCTCAATACACTGAAGCTTTCTTT. This sequence encodes CASSVPPGYVPQYTEAFF.

The chain carries TRBV7-2 and TRBJ1-2; D perhaps matches TRBD1 (6 bases). CDR3 length: 14 amino acids. V was pared by 3 bases and J by 4 bases, with 12 bases between. In germline, CDR1 is SGHTA, CDR2 FQGNSA. CDR3 nucleotide sequence: TGTGCCAGCAGCTTTTTATCAGGGGCCTATGGCTACACCTTC. This gives the protein CASSFLSGAYGYTF.

This clone came up a few times. The chain links TRBV7-3 to TRBJ2-7, with TRBD1 identical over 7 bases. The CDR3 has 14 amino acids. Germline CDR1 is SGHTA and CDR2 is FQGTGA. V was clipped by 5 bases and J by 3 bases; unmatched bases: 7. CDR3 protein: CASSPTGQIYEQYF. The DNA for the CDR3 is TGTGCCAGCAGCCCAACGGGACAGATCTACGAGCAGTACTTC.

Written as DNA, the CDR3 is TGCGCCAGCAGCTCAGACGGGACAACAGTACAAGAGACCCAGTACTTC. Residues: CASSSDGTTVQETQYF. V and J are TRBV5-1 and TRBJ2-5; tentatively, D is TRBD1 (6 bases). The CDR3 has 16 amino acids. The germline gives CDR1 SGHRS, CDR2 YFSETQ. V shed 3 bases and J shed 2 bases, with 17 bases lying between them.

The rearrangement joins TRBV2 to TRBJ2-1, with D possibly called TRBD1 or TRBD2 (6 bases each). Germline V CDR1 and CDR2: SNHLY, FYNNEI. Trimming shortened V by 5 bases and J by 6 bases, and 17 bases separated the two germline ends. The CDR3 totals 15 residues. The DNA of the CDR3 is TGTGCCAGCAGTACAATAGGGGGGCTGTCCAATGAGCAGTTCTTC. Translating gives CASSTIGGLSNEQFF.

V is TRBV6-5 and J is TRBJ1-1, with 9 positions matching TRBD1. V was clipped by 5 bases and J by 5 bases; unmatched bases: 6. From germline, CDR1 is MNHEY and CDR2 SVGAGI. The CDR3 spans 14 residues. The CDR3 spells CASSLQGAGTEAFF. The CDR3 nucleotides are TGTGCCAGCAGTCTACAGGGGGCGGGGACTGAAGCTTTCTTT.

The rearrangement links TRBV10-3 to TRBJ2-3; 10 nucleotides line up with TRBD2. The CDR3 is 17 residues long. With V trimmed by 0 bases and J by 4 bases, 7 bases remained unmatched. Germline values: CDR1 ENHRY, CDR2 SYGVKD. The CDR3 loop reads CAISESMASGGPDTQYF. The CDR3 bases are TGTGCCATCAGTGAGTCGATGGCTAGCGGGGGTCCAGATACGCAGTATTTT.